This T cell receptor (beta chain) was obtained from a study of breast tumors, draining lymph nodes, adjacent tissues. General study points: Tumor TCR diversity was below lymph nodes but above nontumor tissue. That most tumor T cells come from lymph nodes remained unproven. Luminal-like breast cancer showed significantly greater tumor-nontumor repertoire similarity than basal-like breast cancer did. Most tumor T cells seemingly derive from lymph node, then expand in tumor.

Samples came from axillary lymph nodes draining the breast cancer. Comment on this clonotype: No antigen is known for it.

Trimming removed 4 bases at V and 8 bases at J, with 11 bases between. CDR1 and CDR2 from the germline V gene are GTSNPN and SVGIG (reference sequence). This CDR3 region has 11 residues. TCRdb independently ran MiXCR on the multiplex PCR reads; one entry per CDR3 protein. Found here are tens of thousands of distinct CDR3 sequences, approximately 30% of them singletons; the top ten hold over 6.5%. What was sequenced was axillary lymph node tissue. The TCR originated in a female donor with breast cancer. Some clones in this sample may be carry-over from other donors' samples. The V gene is TRBV30, the J gene TRBJ1-1, with a possible D match to TRBD1 (6 bases). The CDR3 loop is CAWTQDSEAFF. CDR3 nucleotides: TGTGCCTGGACACAGGACAGCGAAGCTTTCTTT.